This is a list of T cell receptor beta chains from one sample in a study of T-cell memory formation after mild COVID-19. TCRdb used MiXCR to reprocess the 5' RACE reads, holding one entry per CDR3 protein. The table records 65,000 to 90,000 distinct CDR3 sequences, roughly 13% of them present only once. Sequenced input: PBMCs or a T cell subset sorted from them (not recorded which). The receptors derive from a man aged 18-30 years who had mild COVID-19 (a few samples of this study predate the infection). Cell type and time point are not known. Both conserved end residues are part of each CDR3. Size values are once, few and many counts, or a class for expanded clones, and some rows have none.

clone_size: many
j_call: TRBJ2-7
v_call: TRBV12-3/TRBV12-4
cdr3_aa: CASSPSGFEQYF

clone_size: NA
j_call: TRBJ2-1
v_call: TRBV4-3
cdr3_aa: CASSQDLRPYNEQFF

clone_size: few
j_call: TRBJ2-3
v_call: TRBV5-1
cdr3_aa: CASSPAGGGRDTQYF

clone_size: NA
j_call: TRBJ1-1
v_call: TRBV24-1
cdr3_aa: CATSRRGITVEAFF

clone_size: few
j_call: TRBJ2-7
v_call: TRBV10-1
cdr3_aa: CASSKGPSGGTYEQYF

clone_size: few
j_call: TRBJ2-3
v_call: TRBV20-1
cdr3_aa: CSALAGERDTQYF

clone_size: NA
j_call: TRBJ2-7
v_call: TRBV7-9
cdr3_aa: CASRAGPREGEQYF

clone_size: many
j_call: TRBJ2-5
v_call: TRBV4-2
cdr3_aa: CASSHGAQGAWETQYF

clone_size: NA
j_call: TRBJ2-3
v_call: TRBV12-3/TRBV12-4
cdr3_aa: CASSPTDSTDTQYF

clone_size: few
j_call: TRBJ2-3
v_call: TRBV29-1
cdr3_aa: CSVHPLTSGGSTDTQYF

clone_size: many
j_call: TRBJ2-3
v_call: TRBV7-2
cdr3_aa: CASSSGGLRGDTQYF

clone_size: medium-sized
j_call: TRBJ2-1
v_call: TRBV5-5
cdr3_aa: CASSFLSGGINEQFF

clone_size: few
j_call: TRBJ2-7
v_call: TRBV30
cdr3_aa: CAWTGTGGKYEQYF

clone_size: NA
j_call: TRBJ2-2
v_call: TRBV12-3/TRBV12-4
cdr3_aa: CASSSDRVAGELFF

clone_size: few
j_call: TRBJ2-3
v_call: TRBV11-2
cdr3_aa: CASRTTGNRGYDTQYF

clone_size: NA
j_call: TRBJ2-1
v_call: TRBV4-1
cdr3_aa: CASSQEPGTIEGEQFF

clone_size: NA
j_call: TRBJ2-3
v_call: TRBV7-3
cdr3_aa: CASSPSSYADTQYF

clone_size: many
j_call: TRBJ2-7
v_call: TRBV15
cdr3_aa: CATSRVVSHEQYF

clone_size: NA
j_call: TRBJ2-4
v_call: TRBV4-3
cdr3_aa: CASSQDLGSPAQNIQYF

clone_size: NA
j_call: TRBJ2-7
v_call: TRBV6-5
cdr3_aa: CASSYSGTGVYEQYF

clone_size: few
j_call: TRBJ2-5
v_call: TRBV5-1
cdr3_aa: CASTLRGSGGTQETQYF

clone_size: NA
j_call: TRBJ2-1
v_call: TRBV7-2
cdr3_aa: CASSPVAGGFYNEQFF

clone_size: few
j_call: TRBJ1-5
v_call: TRBV7-9
cdr3_aa: CASSLEGDWRQPQHF

clone_size: many
j_call: TRBJ2-3
v_call: TRBV12-3/TRBV12-4
cdr3_aa: CASSRDFDTQYF

clone_size: few
j_call: TRBJ2-5
v_call: TRBV7-9
cdr3_aa: CASSTTGVETQYF

clone_size: NA
j_call: TRBJ1-4
v_call: TRBV27
cdr3_aa: CASSQSQGWRLFF

clone_size: NA
j_call: TRBJ2-7
v_call: TRBV11-2
cdr3_aa: CASSSPGSYEQYF

clone_size: NA
j_call: TRBJ2-5
v_call: TRBV24-1
cdr3_aa: CATSALDRGRETQYF

clone_size: NA
j_call: TRBJ2-3
v_call: TRBV12-3/TRBV12-4
cdr3_aa: CASSPRDSGTDTQYF

clone_size: NA
j_call: TRBJ2-2
v_call: TRBV12-3/TRBV12-4
cdr3_aa: CASRTGVTGELFF

clone_size: many
j_call: TRBJ1-3
v_call: TRBV28
cdr3_aa: CASSAVGGNTIYF

clone_size: few
j_call: TRBJ1-1
v_call: TRBV19
cdr3_aa: CASKLSGTLNTEAFF

clone_size: NA
j_call: TRBJ2-6
v_call: TRBV27
cdr3_aa: CASSFLLGANVLTF

clone_size: NA
j_call: TRBJ2-7
v_call: TRBV5-1
cdr3_aa: CASSTGLAGATSYEQYF

clone_size: few
j_call: TRBJ1-5
v_call: TRBV5-5
cdr3_aa: CASSYDGSNQPQHF

clone_size: few
j_call: TRBJ2-1
v_call: TRBV4-2
cdr3_aa: CASSPDTSSYNEQFF

clone_size: NA
j_call: TRBJ1-1
v_call: TRBV7-2
cdr3_aa: CASSFARTEAFF

clone_size: few
j_call: TRBJ2-7
v_call: TRBV6-6
cdr3_aa: CASSQIGQGSYEQYF

clone_size: few
j_call: TRBJ2-3
v_call: TRBV7-2
cdr3_aa: CASSPVGGGVTDTQYF

clone_size: NA
j_call: TRBJ1-5
v_call: TRBV20-1
cdr3_aa: CSADASGIPQHF

clone_size: NA
j_call: TRBJ2-5
v_call: TRBV7-3
cdr3_aa: CASSLGDSEETQYF

clone_size: few
j_call: TRBJ2-3
v_call: TRBV7-8
cdr3_aa: CASRANWDGGAGTDTQYF

clone_size: NA
j_call: TRBJ2-2
v_call: TRBV9
cdr3_aa: CASSLFPGVNTGELFF

clone_size: NA
j_call: TRBJ2-7
v_call: TRBV6-2/TRBV6-3
cdr3_aa: CASSPRTAFHEQYF

clone_size: few
j_call: TRBJ1-2
v_call: TRBV25-1
cdr3_aa: CASSEWGASPDYGYTF